This TCR beta chain was documented in a study of blood T cell repertoires in COVID-19. Germline CDR1 is SQVTM and CDR2 is ANQGSEA. V was trimmed by 4 bases and J by 7 bases, leaving 22 bases between them. The CDR3 sequence is 15 residues long. Original methodology: Amplification of reference gene primers provided the estimated nucleated cell counts. Clones were sequenced by immunoSEQ multiplex PCR, and TCRdb holds only the in-frame ones, with some missing. V and J calls and clone size are those listed in that table; D and trimming were worked out from the DNA. This table has around 250,000 clones, roughly 84% appearing once.

The clonotype comes from a woman aged 40 to 55 who had recovered from COVID-19. The chain combines TRBV29-1 with TRBJ1-2; D gene uncertain. Input material: peripheral blood. CDR3 protein: CSVAGSAAFKFGYTF. In nucleotides, the CDR3 is TGCAGCGTTGCTGGCTCAGCGGCCTTCAAATTTGGCTACACCTTC.